This TCR beta chain stems from a study of cytomegalovirus exposure and HLA in healthy donors. Overall study results and limits: Across donors, most TCRs were seen rarely, yet some public ones were widespread. The authors enumerated 150 to 200 TCR beta chains as linked to cytomegalovirus. Indistinguishable V segments, including TRBV6-2 and TRBV6-3, were excluded.

This clone occurred a few times. Its cognate antigen is unknown. PCR involved 60 Vbeta and 13 Jbeta primers. Assay: immunoSEQ multiplex PCR; the TCRdb copy retains only in-frame clones and omits some. Of hundreds of thousands of clones in the sample, almost 80% were seen once. Germline lookup yields CDR1 GTSNPN and CDR2 SVGIG (reference sequence). V lost 3 bases to trimming and J lost 7 bases, with 10 bases between them. This CDR3 is built from 13 residues. Input material: PBMCs. The chain uses TRBV30 and TRBJ1-6; D might be TRBD1 (5 bases). The receptor was isolated from a male donor in good health and CMV-seronegative. The CDR3 region has the DNA TGTGCCTGGAGAGGGGCCGCGAATTCACCCCTCCACTTT. Translation: CAWRGAANSPLHF.